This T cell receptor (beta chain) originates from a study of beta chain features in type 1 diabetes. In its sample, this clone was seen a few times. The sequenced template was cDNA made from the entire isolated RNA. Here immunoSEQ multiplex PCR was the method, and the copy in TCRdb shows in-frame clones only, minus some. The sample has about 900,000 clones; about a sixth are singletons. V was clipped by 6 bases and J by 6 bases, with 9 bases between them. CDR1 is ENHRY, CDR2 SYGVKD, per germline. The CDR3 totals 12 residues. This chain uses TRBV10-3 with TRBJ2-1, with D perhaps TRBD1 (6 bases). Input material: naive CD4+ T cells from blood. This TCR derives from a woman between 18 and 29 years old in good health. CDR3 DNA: TGTGCCATCAGGCAGGGGCCCAATGAGCAGTTCTTC. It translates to CAIRQGPNEQFF.